This T cell receptor beta chain comes out of a study of PD-1 blockade in classical Hodgkin lymphoma. There was relapse after autologous stem cell transplantation in every patient, and there was variation in brentuximab vedotin exposure. Reported best responses ranged across complete response, partial response or progressive disease. Sequencing used immunoSEQ multiplex PCR; TCRdb keeps in-frame clones, though not all of them. The sample records 50,000 to 65,000 clones, approximately 90% being singletons. The germline V gene has CDR1 ENHRY and CDR2 SYGVKD. The length of the CDR3 is 16 residues. Unmatched junction bases numbered 3, after V lost 2 bases and J lost 0 bases.

The sequence was collected from a human donor with classical Hodgkin lymphoma. The chain employs TRBV10-3 and TRBJ1-3; the match to TRBD1 covers 8 bases. Here the sequenced sample was peripheral blood mononuclear cells (PBMCs), taken before the second cycle of nivolumab. The DNA for the CDR3 is TGTGCCATCAGTGAGGGACAGGGAACCTCTGGAAACACCATATATTTT. It yields the protein CAISEGQGTSGNTIYF.